The 17 T cell receptor beta chains below were found in one sample sequenced in a study of blood T cell repertoires in COVID-19. TCRdb keeps only in-frame clones here, not all; method: immunoSEQ multiplex PCR. The sample yields 250,000 to 300,000 clones, approximately 90% seen once. The sample taken for sequencing was peripheral blood. The source is a woman aged 40 to 49 with acute or convalescent COVID-19.

The chain combines TRBV5-1 with TRBJ1-3; 8 bases align to TRBD1. V lost 0 bases, J lost 8 bases, and 4 bases stayed unmatched. Germline V gene lookup returns CDR1 SGHRS and CDR2 YFSETQ. The CDR3 spans 14 residues. The DNA of the CDR3 is TGCGCCAGCAGCTTGGGACAGGGGACGGACACCATATATTTT. It yields the protein CASSLGQGTDTIYF.

The V call is TRBV11-2, the J call TRBJ2-3, with D perhaps matching TRBD1 (5 bases). There are 15 residues in the CDR3. Germline lookup yields CDR1 SGHAT and CDR2 FQNNGV. With 5 bases removed from V and 8 bases from J, the gap between germline ends came to 20 bases. CDR3 loop: CASSPNPSTEVTQYF. The CDR3 DNA reads TGTGCCAGCAGCCCTAATCCCTCGACAGAAGTTACGCAGTATTTT.

This sequence joins TRBV29-1 and TRBJ1-2, with D maybe TRBD1 (6 bases). Germline CDR1 SQVTM, CDR2 ANQGSEA. The CDR3 sequence is 13 residues long. V gave up 2 bases and J gave up 3 bases, with 10 bases separating them. The CDR3 nucleotides are TGCAGCGTTGAACAGGGGAGAGACTATGGCTACACCTTC. Translation: CSVEQGRDYGYTF.

This clone was seen more than once but under ten times. The V and J genes are TRBV6-4 and TRBJ1-1, with D possibly matching TRBD1 (5 bases). The ends were cut back, 9 bases at V and 0 bases at J, with 11 bases in the middle. Germline assignment: CDR1 MRHNA and CDR2 SNTAGT. This CDR3 has 13 amino acids. The CDR3 is CASRQSMNTEAFF. The CDR3 region has the DNA TGTGCCAGTAGACAGAGCATGAACACTGAAGCTTTCTTT.

V gene TRBV28 combines with J gene TRBJ1-6, with D possibly TRBD1 on 6 matching bases. V dropped 5 bases and J dropped 7 bases, with 15 bases sitting between them. Germline V lookup: CDR1 MDHEN, CDR2 SYDVKM. This CDR3 is 15 amino acids long. CDR3 in DNA: TGTGCCAGCAGTGGGGCAGGGGTGGGGAATTCACCCCTCCACTTT. Its protein product is CASSGAGVGNSPLHF.

The rearrangement uses TRBV7-8 and TRBJ2-2; 7 nucleotides agree with TRBD1. The CDR3 sequence is 14 residues long. V lost 5 bases to trimming and J lost 7 bases; unmatched junction nucleotides: 7. Germline V gives CDR1 SGHVS, CDR2 FQNEAQ. CDR3 nucleotides: TGTGCCAGCAGCCAGGACAGGCAGATCGGGGAGCTGTTTTTT. Translation gives CASSQDRQIGELFF.

The rearrangement links TRBV19 to TRBJ1-1, with D perhaps TRBD1 (5 bases). Trimming stripped 3 bases from V and 1 base from J, with 9 bases between. In germline, CDR1 is LNHDA, CDR2 SQIVND (reference sequence). This CDR3 contains 14 residues. The CDR3 DNA sequence: TGTGCCAGTAGTATCGCAGGGAAGAACACTGAAGCTTTCTTT. Its translation is CASSIAGKNTEAFF.

The V and J genes are TRBV28 and TRBJ2-2, with D unresolved. Trimming cost V 7 bases and J 1 base, with 10 bases left between them. Looked up from germline, CDR1 is MDHEN and CDR2 is SYDVKM. This CDR3 is 14 amino acids long. The CDR3, as DNA: TGTGCCAGCACCCCTGGCCGGAACACCGGGGAGCTGTTTTTT. Amino acids: CASTPGRNTGELFF.

This sequence joins TRBV4-1 and TRBJ2-3, with D possibly TRBD2 on 7 matching bases. This CDR3 spans 17 amino acids. V gave up 4 bases and J gave up 1 base, with 18 bases separating them. The germline gives CDR1 MGHRA, CDR2 YSYEKL. CDR3 in amino acids: CASSPSGGGGGTDTQYF. The CDR3 DNA follows: TGCGCCAGCAGCCCCTCTGGGGGCGGGGGCGGCACAGATACGCAGTATTTT.

The chain recombines TRBV5-1 with TRBJ1-1; TRBD1 might be the D (6 bases). This CDR3 contains 15 residues. Germline CDR1 reads SGHRS; CDR2 reads YFSETQ. V was clipped by 4 bases and J by 0 bases, with 13 bases between them. The CDR3 protein is CASSGSGGLNTEAFF. For the CDR3, the DNA is TGCGCCAGCAGCGGGTCGGGGGGCTTGAACACTGAAGCTTTCTTT.

This chain joins TRBV2 and TRBJ1-2; unclear D gene. V was trimmed by 1 base and J by 4 bases, leaving 7 bases between them. Per germline, CDR1 SNHLY and CDR2 FYNNEI. There are 13 residues in the CDR3. The CDR3 here is CASSEGASYGYTF. The DNA for the CDR3 is TGTGCCAGCAGTGAAGGGGCCAGCTATGGCTACACCTTC.

Of note for this clone: The identical CDR3 is also encoded by other nucleotide sequences in the sample. The V and J genes are TRBV19 and TRBJ2-3; unclear D gene. Trimming cost V 3 bases and J 1 base, with 2 bases left between them. Per germline, CDR1 LNHDA and CDR2 SQIVND (reference sequence). The CDR3 consists of 12 residues. The CDR3 DNA sequence: TGTGCCAGTAGTATCGGCACAGATACGCAGTATTTT. Protein: CASSIGTDTQYF.

As regards this clone: The sample holds other DNA sequences that translate to the same CDR3. The rearrangement uses TRBV27 and TRBJ2-3; D remains unclear. The V gene's germline CDR1 is MNHEY and CDR2 SMNVEV (reference sequence). There are 12 residues in the CDR3. V was shortened by 3 bases and J by 2 bases, with 3 bases between the two germline ends. Written as DNA, the CDR3 is TGTGCCAGCAGTTTTCTCACAGATACGCAGTATTTT. Its protein product is CASSFLTDTQYF.

The chain is built from TRBV7-2 and TRBJ1-6; D is unresolved. This CDR3 is 15 amino acids long. The V end was cut by 2 bases, the J end by 7 bases, with 12 bases between. The V gene's germline CDR1 is SGHTA and CDR2 FQGNSA. The CDR3 DNA follows: TGTGCCAGCAGCTTAATGAGAGGCGGCAATTCACCCCTCCACTTT. The encoded protein is CASSLMRGGNSPLHF. The variable domain in full, completed from reference TRBV7-2 and TRBJ1-6, reads GAGVSQSPSNKVTEKGKDVELRCDPISGHTALYWYRQSLGQGLEFLIYFQGNSAPDKSGLPSDRFSAERTGGSVSTLTIQRTQQEDSAVYLCASSLMRGGNSPLHFGNGTRLTVT.

The chain employs TRBV7-3 and TRBJ2-3, with 7 bases that match TRBD1. The CDR3 is made up of 14 amino acids. Germline CDR1 and CDR2: SGHTA and FQGTGA. V dropped 4 bases and J dropped 2; count of bases not matched to a gene: 3. The CDR3 here is CASSWGQYTDTQYF. The CDR3 nucleotides are TGTGCCAGCAGCTGGGGACAGTACACAGATACGCAGTATTTT.

This clone was seen just once. This chain joins TRBV18 and TRBJ1-1; D remains unclear. Looked up from germline, CDR1 is KGHSH and CDR2 is LQKENI. The CDR3 spans 12 residues. Deletions cut 1 base from V and 5 bases from J, with 5 bases between. The CDR3 DNA follows: TGTGCCAGCTCACCACTTCGGACTGAAGCTTTCTTT. It translates to CASSPLRTEAFF. The full variable domain, rest sourced from reference TRBV18 and TRBJ1-1, is NAGVMQNPRHLVRRRGQEARLRCSPMKGHSHVYWYRQLPEEGLKFMVYLQKENIIDESGMPKERFSAEFPKEGPSILRIQQVVRGDSAAYFCASSPLRTEAFFGQGTRLTVV.

This clone was counted a single time. The chain joins TRBV5-3 to TRBJ1-1; 9 bases fit TRBD1. TRBV5-3 belongs to the ORF category, with a function that is uncertain. The CDR3 has 15 amino acids. V shed 4 bases and J 3 bases; nucleotides not matched to a gene: 7. The chain's CDR3 is CARSPGQGWDTEAFF. The CDR3 DNA follows: TGTGCCAGAAGCCCGGGACAGGGCTGGGACACTGAAGCTTTCTTT.